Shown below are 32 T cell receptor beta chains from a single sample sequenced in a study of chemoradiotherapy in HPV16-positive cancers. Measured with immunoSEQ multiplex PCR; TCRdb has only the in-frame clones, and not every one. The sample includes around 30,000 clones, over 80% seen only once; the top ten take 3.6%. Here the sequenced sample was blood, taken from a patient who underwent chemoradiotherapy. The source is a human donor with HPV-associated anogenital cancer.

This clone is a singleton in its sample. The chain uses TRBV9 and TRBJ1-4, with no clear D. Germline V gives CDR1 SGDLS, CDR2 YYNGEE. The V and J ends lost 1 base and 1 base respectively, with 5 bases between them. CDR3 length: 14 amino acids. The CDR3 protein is CASSVTGTNEKLFF. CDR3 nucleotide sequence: TGTGCCAGCAGCGTAACCGGAACTAATGAAAAACTGTTTTTT.

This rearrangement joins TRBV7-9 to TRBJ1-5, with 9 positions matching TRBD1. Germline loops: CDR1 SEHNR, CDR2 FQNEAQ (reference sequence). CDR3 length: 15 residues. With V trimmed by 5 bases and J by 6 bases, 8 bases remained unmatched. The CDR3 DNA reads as TGTGCCAGCAGCCGAACTGGACAGGGGAGTCAGCCCCAGCATTTT. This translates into CASSRTGQGSQPQHF.

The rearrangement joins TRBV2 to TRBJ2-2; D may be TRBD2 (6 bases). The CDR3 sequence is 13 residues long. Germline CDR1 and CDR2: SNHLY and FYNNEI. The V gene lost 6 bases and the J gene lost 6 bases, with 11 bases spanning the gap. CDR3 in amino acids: CASRPSESGELFF. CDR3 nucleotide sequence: TGTGCCAGCAGGCCTAGCGAATCCGGGGAGCTGTTTTTT.

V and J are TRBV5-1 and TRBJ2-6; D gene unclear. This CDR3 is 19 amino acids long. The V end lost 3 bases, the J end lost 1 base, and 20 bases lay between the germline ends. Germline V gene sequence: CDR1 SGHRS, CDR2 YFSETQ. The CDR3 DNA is TGCGCCAGCAGCTCCTCCGTGACGGCTCGGTGGTCTGGGGCCAACGTCCTGACTTTC. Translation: CASSSSVTARWSGANVLTF.

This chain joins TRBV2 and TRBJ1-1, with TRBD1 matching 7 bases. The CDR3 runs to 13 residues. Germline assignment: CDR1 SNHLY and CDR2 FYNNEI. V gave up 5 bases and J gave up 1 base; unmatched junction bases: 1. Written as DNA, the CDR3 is TGTGCCAGCAGTCGGGACAGGAACACTGAAGCTTTCTTT. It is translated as CASSRDRNTEAFF.

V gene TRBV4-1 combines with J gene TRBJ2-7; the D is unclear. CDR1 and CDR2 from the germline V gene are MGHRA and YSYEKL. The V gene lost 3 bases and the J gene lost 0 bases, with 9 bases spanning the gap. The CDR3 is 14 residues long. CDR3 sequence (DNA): TGCGCCAGCAGCCAGGTACTATTCTCCTACGAGCAGTACTTC. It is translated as CASSQVLFSYEQYF.

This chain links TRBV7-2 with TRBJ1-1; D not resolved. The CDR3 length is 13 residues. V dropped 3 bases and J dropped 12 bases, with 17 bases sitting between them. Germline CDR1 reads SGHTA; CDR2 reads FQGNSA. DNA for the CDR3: TGTGCCAGCAGCTTCCGGGATCCCGGTAGTACTTTCTTT. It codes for CASSFRDPGSTFF.

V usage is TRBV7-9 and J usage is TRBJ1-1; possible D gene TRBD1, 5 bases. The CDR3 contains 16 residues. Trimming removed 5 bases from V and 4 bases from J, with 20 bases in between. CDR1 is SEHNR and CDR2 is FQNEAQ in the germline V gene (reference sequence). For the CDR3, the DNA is TGTGCCAGCAGCACTAGTGGAGGGGCCTGGGGCACTGAAGCTTTCTTT. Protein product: CASSTSGGAWGTEAFF. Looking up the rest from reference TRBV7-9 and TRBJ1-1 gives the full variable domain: DTGVSQNPRHKITKRGQNVTFRCDPISEHNRLYWYRQTLGQGPEFLTYFQNEAQLEKSRLLSDRFSAERPKGSFSTLEIQRTEQGDSAMYLCASSTSGGAWGTEAFFGQGTRLTVV.

The DNA of the CDR3 is TGTGCCAGCAGCGTCAGCGGGGGCCCCCAAGAGACCCAGTACTTC. Protein product: CASSVSGGPQETQYF. The chain uses TRBV9 and TRBJ2-5; TRBD2 agrees at 8 bases. The germline gives CDR1 SGDLS, CDR2 YYNGEE. V lost 2 bases and J lost 1; bases outside the gene matches: 4. The CDR3 spans 15 residues.

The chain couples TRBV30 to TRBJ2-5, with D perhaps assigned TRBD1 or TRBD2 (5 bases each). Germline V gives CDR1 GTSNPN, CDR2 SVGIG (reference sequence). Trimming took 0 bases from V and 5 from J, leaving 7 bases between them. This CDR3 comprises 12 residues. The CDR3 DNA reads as TGTGCCTGGAGTGTGGGGGAGGAGACCCAGTACTTC. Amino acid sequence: CAWSVGEETQYF.

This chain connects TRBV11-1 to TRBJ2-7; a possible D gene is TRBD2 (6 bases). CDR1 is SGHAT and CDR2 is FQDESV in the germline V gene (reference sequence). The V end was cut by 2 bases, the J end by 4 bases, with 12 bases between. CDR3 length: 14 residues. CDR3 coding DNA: TGTGCCAGCAGCTTAACGGGGGTATATTACGAGCAGTACTTC. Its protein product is CASSLTGVYYEQYF. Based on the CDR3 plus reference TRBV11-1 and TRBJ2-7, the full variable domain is EAEVAQSPRYKITEKSQAVAFWCDPISGHATLYWYRQILGQGPELLVQFQDESVVDDSQLPKDRFSAERLKGVDSTLKIQPAELGDSAMYLCASSLTGVYYEQYFGPGTRLTVT.

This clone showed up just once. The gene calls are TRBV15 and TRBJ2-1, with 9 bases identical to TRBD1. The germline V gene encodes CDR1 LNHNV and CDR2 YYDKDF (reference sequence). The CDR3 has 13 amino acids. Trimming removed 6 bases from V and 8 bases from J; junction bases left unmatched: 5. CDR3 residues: CATRGQGYDEQFF. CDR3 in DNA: TGTGCCACCAGGGGACAGGGATATGATGAGCAGTTCTTC.

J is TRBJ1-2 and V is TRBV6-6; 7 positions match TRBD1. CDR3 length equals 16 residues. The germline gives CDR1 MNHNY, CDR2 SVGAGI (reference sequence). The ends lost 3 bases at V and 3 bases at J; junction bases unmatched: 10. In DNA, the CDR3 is TGTGCCAGCAGTTATCCGATACGGCAGGGGGACTATGGCTACACCTTC. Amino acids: CASSYPIRQGDYGYTF.

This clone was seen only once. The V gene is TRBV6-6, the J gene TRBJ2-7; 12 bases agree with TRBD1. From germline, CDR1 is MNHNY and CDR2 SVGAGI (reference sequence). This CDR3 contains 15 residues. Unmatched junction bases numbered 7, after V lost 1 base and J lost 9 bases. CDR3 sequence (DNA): TGTGCCAGCAGTTACTTAGGGGACAGGGGGCTGGCGCAGTACTTC. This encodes CASSYLGDRGLAQYF.

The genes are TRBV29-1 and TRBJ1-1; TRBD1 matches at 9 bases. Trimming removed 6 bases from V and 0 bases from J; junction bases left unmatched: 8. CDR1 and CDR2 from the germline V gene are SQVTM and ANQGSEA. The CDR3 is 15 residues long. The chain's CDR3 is CSVNRGQPVNTEAFF. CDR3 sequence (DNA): TGCAGCGTAAACAGGGGGCAGCCCGTGAACACTGAAGCTTTCTTT.

CDR3 DNA: TGTGCCAGCAGCAAACCTCCTCCTACAGAACACACTGAAGCTTTCTTT. Amino acids: CASSKPPPTEHTEAFF. The chain links TRBV21-1 to TRBJ1-1; the table assigns TRBD1, which was not confirmed against the DNA. TRBV21-1 is reported as a pseudogene. The CDR3 totals 16 residues.

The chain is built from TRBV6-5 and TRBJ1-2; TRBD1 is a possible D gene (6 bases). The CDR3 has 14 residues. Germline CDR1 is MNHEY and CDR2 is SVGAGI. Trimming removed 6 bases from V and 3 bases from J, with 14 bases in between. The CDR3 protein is CASRPGHPDYGYTF. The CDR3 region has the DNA TGTGCCAGCAGACCGGGACATCCGGACTATGGCTACACCTTC.

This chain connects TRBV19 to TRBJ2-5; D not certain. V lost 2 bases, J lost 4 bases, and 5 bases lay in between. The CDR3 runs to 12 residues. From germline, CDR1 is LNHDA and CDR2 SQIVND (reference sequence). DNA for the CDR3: TGTGCCAGTAGTATATTTGGAGAGACCCAGTACTTC. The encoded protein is CASSIFGETQYF.

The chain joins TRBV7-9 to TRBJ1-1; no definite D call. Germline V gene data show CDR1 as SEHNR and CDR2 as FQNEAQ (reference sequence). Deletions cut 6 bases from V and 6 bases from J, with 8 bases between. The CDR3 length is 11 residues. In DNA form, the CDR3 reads TGTGCCAGCAGGGGTGGAGCTGAAGCTTTCTTT. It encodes CASRGGAEAFF.

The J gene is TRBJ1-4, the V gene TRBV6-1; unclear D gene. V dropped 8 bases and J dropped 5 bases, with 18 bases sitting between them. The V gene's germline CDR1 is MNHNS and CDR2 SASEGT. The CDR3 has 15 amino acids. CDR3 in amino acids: CASFLGTVRNEKLFF. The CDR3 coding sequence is TGTGCCAGCTTCTTAGGTACGGTCAGGAATGAAAAACTGTTTTTT.

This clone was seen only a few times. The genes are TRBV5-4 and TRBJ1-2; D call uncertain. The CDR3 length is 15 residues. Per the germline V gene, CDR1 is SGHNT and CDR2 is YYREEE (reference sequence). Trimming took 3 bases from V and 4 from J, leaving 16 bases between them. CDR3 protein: CASSSLRWTSYGYTF. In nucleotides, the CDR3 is TGTGCCAGCAGCTCCCTACGATGGACCAGCTATGGCTACACCTTC.

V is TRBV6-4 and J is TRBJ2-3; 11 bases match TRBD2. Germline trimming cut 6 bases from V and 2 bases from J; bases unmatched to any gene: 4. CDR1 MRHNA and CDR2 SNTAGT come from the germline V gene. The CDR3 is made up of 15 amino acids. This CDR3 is CASRDSGGATDTQYF. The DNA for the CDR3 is TGTGCCAGCAGAGATAGCGGGGGGGCCACAGATACGCAGTATTTT.

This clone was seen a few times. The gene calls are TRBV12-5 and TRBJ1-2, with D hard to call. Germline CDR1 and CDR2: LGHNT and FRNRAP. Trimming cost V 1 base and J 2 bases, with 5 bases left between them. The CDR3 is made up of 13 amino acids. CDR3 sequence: CASGLGGNYGYTF. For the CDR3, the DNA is TGTGCTAGTGGTTTGGGGGGAAACTATGGCTACACCTTC.

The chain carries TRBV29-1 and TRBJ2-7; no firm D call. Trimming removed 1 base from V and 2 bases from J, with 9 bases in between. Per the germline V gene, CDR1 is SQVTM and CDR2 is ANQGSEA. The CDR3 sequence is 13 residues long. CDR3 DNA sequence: TGCAGCGTTGAAGGGCAGAAAACCTACGAGCAGTACTTC. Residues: CSVEGQKTYEQYF.

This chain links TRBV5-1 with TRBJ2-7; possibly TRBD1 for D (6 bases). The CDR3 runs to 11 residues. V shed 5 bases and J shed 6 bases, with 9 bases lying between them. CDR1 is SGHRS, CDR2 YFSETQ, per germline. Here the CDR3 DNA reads TGCGCCAGCAGACGAGGGGGCGAGCAGTACTTC. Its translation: CASRRGGEQYF. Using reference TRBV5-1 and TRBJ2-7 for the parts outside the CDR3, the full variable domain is KAGVTQTPRYLIKTRGQQVTLSCSPISGHRSVSWYQQTPGQGLQFLFEYFSETQRNKGNFPGRFSGRQFSNSRSEMNVSTLELGDSALYLCASRRGGEQYFGPGTRLTVT.

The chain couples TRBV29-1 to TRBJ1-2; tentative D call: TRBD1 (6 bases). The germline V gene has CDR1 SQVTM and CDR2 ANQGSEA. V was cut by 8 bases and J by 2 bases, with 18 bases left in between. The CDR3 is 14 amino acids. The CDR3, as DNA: TGCAGCACATCTGGTATAGGGGGAAACTATGGCTACACCTTC. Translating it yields CSTSGIGGNYGYTF.

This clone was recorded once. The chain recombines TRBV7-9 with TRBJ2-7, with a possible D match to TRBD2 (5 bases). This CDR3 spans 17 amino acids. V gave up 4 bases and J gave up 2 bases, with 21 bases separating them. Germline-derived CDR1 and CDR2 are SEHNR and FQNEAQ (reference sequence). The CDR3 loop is CASSSTDPGEQTYEQYF. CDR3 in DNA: TGTGCCAGCAGCTCAACAGACCCCGGGGAACAAACCTACGAGCAGTACTTC.

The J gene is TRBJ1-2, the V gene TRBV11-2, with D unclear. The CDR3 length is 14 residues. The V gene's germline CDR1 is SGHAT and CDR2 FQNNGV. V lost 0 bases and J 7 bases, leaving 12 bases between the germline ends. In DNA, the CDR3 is TGTGCCAGCAGCTTAGATTCAAGGGTGCGTGGCTACACCTTC. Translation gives CASSLDSRVRGYTF.

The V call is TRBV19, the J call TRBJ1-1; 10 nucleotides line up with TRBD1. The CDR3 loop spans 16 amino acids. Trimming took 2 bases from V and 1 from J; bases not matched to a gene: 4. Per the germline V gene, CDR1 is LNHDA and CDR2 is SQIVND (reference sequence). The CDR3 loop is CASSIRTGGKNTEAFF. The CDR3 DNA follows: TGTGCCAGTAGTATAAGGACAGGGGGAAAGAACACTGAAGCTTTCTTT.

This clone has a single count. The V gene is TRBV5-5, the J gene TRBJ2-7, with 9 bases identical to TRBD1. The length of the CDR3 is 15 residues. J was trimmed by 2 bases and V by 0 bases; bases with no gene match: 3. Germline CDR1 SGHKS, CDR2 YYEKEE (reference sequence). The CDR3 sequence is CASSLARTGAYEQYF. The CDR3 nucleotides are TGTGCCAGCAGCTTGGCAAGGACAGGGGCCTACGAGCAGTACTTC. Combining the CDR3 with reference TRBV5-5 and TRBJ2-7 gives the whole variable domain DAGVTQSPTHLIKTRGQQVTLRCSPISGHKSVSWYQQVLGQGPQFIFQYYEKEERGRGNFPDRFSARQFPNYSSELNVNALLLGDSALYLCASSLARTGAYEQYFGPGTRLTVT.

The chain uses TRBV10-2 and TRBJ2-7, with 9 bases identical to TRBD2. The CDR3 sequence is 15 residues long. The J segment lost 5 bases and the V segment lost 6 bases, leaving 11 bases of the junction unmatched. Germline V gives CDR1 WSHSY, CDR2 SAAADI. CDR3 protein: CASRAASSGVNEQYF. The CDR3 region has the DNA TGCGCCAGCAGGGCGGCATCTAGCGGGGTCAACGAGCAGTACTTC.

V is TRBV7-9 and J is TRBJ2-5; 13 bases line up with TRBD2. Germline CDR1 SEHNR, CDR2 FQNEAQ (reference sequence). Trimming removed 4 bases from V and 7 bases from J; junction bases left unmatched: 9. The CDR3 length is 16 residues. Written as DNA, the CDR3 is TGTGCCAGCAGCTCCACTAGCGGGAGGGGACTCAGGACCCAGTACTTC. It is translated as CASSSTSGRGLRTQYF.